The 11 T cell receptor beta chains listed next were all sequenced from one sample in a study of blood T cell repertoires in COVID-19. Clones were sequenced by immunoSEQ multiplex PCR, and TCRdb holds only the in-frame ones, with some missing. The sample includes 150,000 to 200,000 clones, approximately 81% of them seen just once. Input material: peripheral blood. These receptors all stem from a woman in her 50s with COVID-19, enrolled during active disease.

This rearrangement joins TRBV4-1 to TRBJ2-7; 12 bases are a match to TRBD2. In germline, CDR1 is MGHRA, CDR2 YSYEKL. The V segment lost 7 bases and the J segment 2 bases; nucleotides outside the gene matches: 15. The CDR3 runs 18 residues. The DNA of the CDR3 is TGCGCCAGCACTCTAAGGTTGGCTAGCGGGGGGGCCCCCTACGAGCAGTACTTC. Amino acid sequence: CASTLRLASGGAPYEQYF.

The chain carries TRBV9 and TRBJ2-1; D possibly corresponds to TRBD2 (6 bases). The length of the CDR3 is 13 residues. V was clipped by 3 bases and J by 2 bases, with 6 bases between them. Germline values: CDR1 SGDLS, CDR2 YYNGEE. The CDR3 region has the DNA TGTGCCAGCAGCGGGGGGGCCTACAATGAGCAGTTCTTC. Encoded protein: CASSGGAYNEQFF.

A single count supports this clone. The chain carries TRBV4-1 and TRBJ1-2, with D maybe TRBD1 (6 bases). The V end was cut by 8 bases, the J end by 3 bases, with 10 bases between. Germline CDR1 MGHRA, CDR2 YSYEKL. The length of the CDR3 is 12 residues. The CDR3 DNA is TGCGCCAGCTGGGGGGGCTACTATGGCTACACCTTC. Protein: CASWGGYYGYTF.

J is TRBJ1-6 and V is TRBV27; 11 positions agree with TRBD1. V lost 2 bases to trimming and J lost 11 bases; unmatched junction nucleotides: 5. Germline V gene sequence: CDR1 MNHEY, CDR2 SMNVEV (reference sequence). CDR3 length: 15 amino acids. As DNA, the CDR3 is TGTGCCAGCAGTTTAGGGGACAGGGGGTTAGCACCCCTCCACTTT. It specifies CASSLGDRGLAPLHF.

The V gene is TRBV5-5, the J gene TRBJ2-2; the match to TRBD1 covers 7 bases. This CDR3 is 15 amino acids long. The V gene's germline CDR1 is SGHKS and CDR2 YYEKEE (reference sequence). J gave up 6 bases and V 0 bases, and 5 bases lay outside the gene matches. This chain's CDR3 is CASSLVIQGAGELFF. The CDR3, as DNA: TGTGCCAGCAGCTTGGTTATTCAGGGGGCCGGGGAGCTGTTTTTT.

In this sample, this clone turned up a few times. The J gene is TRBJ1-6, the V gene TRBV6-5; no firm D call. The germline V gene has CDR1 MNHEY and CDR2 SVGAGI. Trimming removed 4 bases at V and 14 bases at J, with 12 bases between. This CDR3 spans 12 amino acids. CDR3 loop: CASSFITDTLHF. As DNA, the CDR3 is TGTGCCAGCAGTTTCATCACCGACACCCTCCACTTT.

The V gene is TRBV5-1, the J gene TRBJ2-7, with D uncertain. CDR1 and CDR2 (germline): SGHRS, YFSETQ. Trimming stripped 0 bases from V and 2 bases from J, with 6 bases between. This CDR3 contains 13 residues. CDR3 region: CASSLDTPYEQYF. The CDR3, as DNA: TGCGCCAGCAGCTTGGACACACCCTACGAGCAGTACTTC.

The chain combines TRBV11-2 with TRBJ1-6; D is perhaps TRBD1 (6 bases). CDR3 length equals 14 residues. Germline V gives CDR1 SGHAT, CDR2 FQNNGV. V was cut by 5 bases and J by 4 bases, with 9 bases left in between. The CDR3 coding sequence is TGTGCCAGCAGCCAGGGACAATATAATTCACCCCTCCACTTT. Its translation is CASSQGQYNSPLHF.

The chain has TRBV5-6 and TRBJ2-1, with 7 bases that match TRBD2. Germline CDR1 and CDR2: SGHDT and YYEEEE. The CDR3 spans 13 residues. V was pared by 0 bases and J by 7 bases, with 1 base of the junction left unmatched. This CDR3 is CASSLAGRNEQFF. Here the CDR3 DNA reads TGTGCCAGCAGCTTGGCCGGGAGGAATGAGCAGTTCTTC.

This rearrangement joins TRBV24-1 to TRBJ2-5, with 10 positions matching TRBD2. Germline V lookup: CDR1 KGHDR, CDR2 SFDVKD. The CDR3 loop spans 16 amino acids. V shed 2 bases, J shed 1 base, and the junction held 3 bases outside the gene matches. CDR3 in DNA: TGTGCCACCAGTGATTATACTAGCGGGGCCCAAGAGACCCAGTACTTC. It is translated as CATSDYTSGAQETQYF.

This clone was found once. This chain connects TRBV28 to TRBJ1-3, with no clear D. Trimming removed 6 bases from V and 7 bases from J, with 10 bases in between. The CDR3 is 12 amino acids. CDR1 is MDHEN, CDR2 SYDVKM, per germline. The CDR3 DNA sequence: TGTGCCAGCAGAAAAGCGGCGAACACCATATATTTT. Translated: CASRKAANTIYF.